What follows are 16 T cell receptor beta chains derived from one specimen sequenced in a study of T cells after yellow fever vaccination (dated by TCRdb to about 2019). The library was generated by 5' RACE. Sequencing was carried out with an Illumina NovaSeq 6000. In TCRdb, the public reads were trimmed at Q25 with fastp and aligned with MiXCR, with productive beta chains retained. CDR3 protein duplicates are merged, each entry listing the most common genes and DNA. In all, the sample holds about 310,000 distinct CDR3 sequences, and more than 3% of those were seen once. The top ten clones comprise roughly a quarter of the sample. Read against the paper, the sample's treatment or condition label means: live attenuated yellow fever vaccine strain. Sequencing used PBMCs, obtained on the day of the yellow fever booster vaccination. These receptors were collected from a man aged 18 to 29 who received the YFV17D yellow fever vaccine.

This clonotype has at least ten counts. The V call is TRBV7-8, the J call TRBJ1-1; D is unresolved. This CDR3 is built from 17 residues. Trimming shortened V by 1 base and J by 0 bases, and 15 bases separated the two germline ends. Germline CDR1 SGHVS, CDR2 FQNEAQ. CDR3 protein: CASSLDSPLGMNTEAFF. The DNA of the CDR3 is TGTGCCAGCAGCTTAGATTCGCCCTTGGGGATGAACACTGAAGCTTTCTTT.

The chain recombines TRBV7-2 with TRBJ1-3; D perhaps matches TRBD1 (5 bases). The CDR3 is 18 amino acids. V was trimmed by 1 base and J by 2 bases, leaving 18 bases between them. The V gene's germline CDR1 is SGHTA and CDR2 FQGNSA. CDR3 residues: CASSLVRRVGETGNTIYF. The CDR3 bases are TGTGCCAGCAGCTTAGTAAGAAGGGTAGGGGAAACTGGAAACACCATATATTTT.

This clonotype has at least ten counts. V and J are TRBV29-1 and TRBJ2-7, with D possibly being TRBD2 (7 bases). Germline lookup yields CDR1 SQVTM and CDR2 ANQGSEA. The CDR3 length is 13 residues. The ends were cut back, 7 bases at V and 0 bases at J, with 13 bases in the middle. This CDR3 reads CSAEGGASYEQYF. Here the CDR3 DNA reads TGCAGCGCCGAGGGGGGGGCCTCCTACGAGCAGTACTTC.

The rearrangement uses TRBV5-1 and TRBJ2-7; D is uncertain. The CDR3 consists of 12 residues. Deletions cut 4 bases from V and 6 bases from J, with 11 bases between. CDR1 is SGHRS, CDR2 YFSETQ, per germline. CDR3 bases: TGCGCCAGCAGCCCCCTCGCCTGCGAGCAGTACGTC. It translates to CASSPLACEQYV.

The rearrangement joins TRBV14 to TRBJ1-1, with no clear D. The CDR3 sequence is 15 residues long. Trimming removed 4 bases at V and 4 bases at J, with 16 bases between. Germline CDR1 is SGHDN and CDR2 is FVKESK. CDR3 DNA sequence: TGTGCCAGCAGCCGACCCTCGGGGTTTCTCACTGAAGCTTTCTTT. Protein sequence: CASSRPSGFLTEAFF.

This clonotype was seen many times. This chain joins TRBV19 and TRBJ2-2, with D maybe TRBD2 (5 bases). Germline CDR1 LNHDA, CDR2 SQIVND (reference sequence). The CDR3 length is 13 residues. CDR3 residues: CATAEANTGELFF. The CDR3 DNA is TGTGCAACGGCGGAGGCGAACACCGGGGAGCTGTTTTTT.

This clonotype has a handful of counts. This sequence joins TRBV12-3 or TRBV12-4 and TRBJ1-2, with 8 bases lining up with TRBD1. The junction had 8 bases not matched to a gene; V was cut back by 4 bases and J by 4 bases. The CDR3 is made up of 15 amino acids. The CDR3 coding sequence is TGTGCCAGCAGTTGGAACAGGGGGGTCGGCTATGGCTACACCTTC. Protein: CASSWNRGVGYGYTF.

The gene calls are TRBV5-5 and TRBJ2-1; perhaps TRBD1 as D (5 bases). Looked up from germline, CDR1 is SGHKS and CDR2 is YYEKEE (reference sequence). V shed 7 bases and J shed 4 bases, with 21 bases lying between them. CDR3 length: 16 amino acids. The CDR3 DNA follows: TGTGCCAGCTTCCCCGGAACGGACATTTTATACAATGAGCAGTTCTTC. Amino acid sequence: CASFPGTDILYNEQFF.

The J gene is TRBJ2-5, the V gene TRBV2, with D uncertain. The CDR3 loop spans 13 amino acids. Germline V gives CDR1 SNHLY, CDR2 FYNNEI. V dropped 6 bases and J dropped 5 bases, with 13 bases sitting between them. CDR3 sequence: CASRDGPGETQYF. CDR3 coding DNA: TGTGCCAGCAGAGACGGACCCGGGGAGACCCAGTACTTC. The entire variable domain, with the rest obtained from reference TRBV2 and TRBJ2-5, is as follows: EPEVTQTPSHQVTQMGQEVILRCVPISNHLYFYWYRQILGQKVEFLVSFYNNEISEKSEIFDDQFSVERPDGSNFTLKIRSTKLEDSAMYFCASRDGPGETQYFGPGTRLLVL.

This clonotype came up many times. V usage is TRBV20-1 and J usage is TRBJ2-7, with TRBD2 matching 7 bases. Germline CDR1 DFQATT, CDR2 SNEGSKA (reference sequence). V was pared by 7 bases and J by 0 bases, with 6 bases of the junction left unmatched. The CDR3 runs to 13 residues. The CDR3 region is CSVMRGYSYEQYF. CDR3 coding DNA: TGCAGTGTGATGCGGGGGTACTCCTACGAGCAGTACTTC.

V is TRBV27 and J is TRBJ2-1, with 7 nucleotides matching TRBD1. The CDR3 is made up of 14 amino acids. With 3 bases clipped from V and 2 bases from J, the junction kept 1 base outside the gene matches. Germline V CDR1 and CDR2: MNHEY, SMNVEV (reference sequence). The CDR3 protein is CASSLGQPYNEQFF. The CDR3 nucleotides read TGTGCCAGCAGTTTGGGACAGCCCTACAATGAGCAGTTCTTC.

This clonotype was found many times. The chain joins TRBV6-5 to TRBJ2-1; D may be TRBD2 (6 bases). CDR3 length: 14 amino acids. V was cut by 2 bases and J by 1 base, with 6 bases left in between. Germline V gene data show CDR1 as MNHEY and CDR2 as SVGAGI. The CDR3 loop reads CASSYGGSYNEQFF. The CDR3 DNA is TGTGCCAGCAGTTACGGGGGGTCCTACAATGAGCAGTTCTTC.

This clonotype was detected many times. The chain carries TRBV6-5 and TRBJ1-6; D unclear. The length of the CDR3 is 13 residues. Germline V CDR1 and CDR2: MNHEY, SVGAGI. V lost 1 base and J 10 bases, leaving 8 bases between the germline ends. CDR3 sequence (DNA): TGTGCCAGCAGTTACTATGGAGGCTCACCCCTCCACTTT. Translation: CASSYYGGSPLHF.

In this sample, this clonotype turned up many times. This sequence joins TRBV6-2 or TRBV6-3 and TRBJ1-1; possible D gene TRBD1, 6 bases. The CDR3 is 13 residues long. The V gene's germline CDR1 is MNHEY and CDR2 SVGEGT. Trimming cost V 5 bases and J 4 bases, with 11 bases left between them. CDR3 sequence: CASSEQGFTEAFF. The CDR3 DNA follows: TGTGCCAGCAGTGAACAGGGTTTCACTGAAGCTTTCTTT.

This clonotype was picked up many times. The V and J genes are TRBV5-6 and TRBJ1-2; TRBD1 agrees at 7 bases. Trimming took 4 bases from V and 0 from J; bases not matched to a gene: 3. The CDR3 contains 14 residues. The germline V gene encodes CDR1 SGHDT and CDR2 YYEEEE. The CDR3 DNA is TGTGCCAGCAGCCGGACAGGTTCTAACTATGGCTACACCTTC. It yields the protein CASSRTGSNYGYTF.

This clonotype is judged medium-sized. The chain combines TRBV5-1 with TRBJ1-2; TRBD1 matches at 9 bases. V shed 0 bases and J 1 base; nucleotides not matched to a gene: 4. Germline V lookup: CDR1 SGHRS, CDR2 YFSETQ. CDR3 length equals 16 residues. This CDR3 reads CASSLGWTGVNYGYTF. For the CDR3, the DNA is TGCGCCAGCAGCTTGGGCTGGACAGGGGTTAACTATGGCTACACCTTC.